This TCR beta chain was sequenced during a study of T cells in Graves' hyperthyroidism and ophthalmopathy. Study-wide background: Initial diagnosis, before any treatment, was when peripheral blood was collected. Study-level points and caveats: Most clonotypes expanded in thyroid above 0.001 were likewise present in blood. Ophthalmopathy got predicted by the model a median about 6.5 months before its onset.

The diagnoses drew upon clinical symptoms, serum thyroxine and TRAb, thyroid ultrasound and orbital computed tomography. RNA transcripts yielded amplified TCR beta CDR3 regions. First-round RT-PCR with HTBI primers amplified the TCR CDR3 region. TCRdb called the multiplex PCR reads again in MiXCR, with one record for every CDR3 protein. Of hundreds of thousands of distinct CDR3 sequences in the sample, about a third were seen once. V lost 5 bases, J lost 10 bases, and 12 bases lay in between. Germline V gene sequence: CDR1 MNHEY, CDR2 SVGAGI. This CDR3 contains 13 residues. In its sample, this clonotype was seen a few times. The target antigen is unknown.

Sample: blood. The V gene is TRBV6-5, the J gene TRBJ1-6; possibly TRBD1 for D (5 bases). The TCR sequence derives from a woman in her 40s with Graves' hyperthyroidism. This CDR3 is CASSQAEGSPLHF. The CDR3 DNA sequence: TGTGCCAGCAGTCAGGCCGAGGGGTCACCCCTCCACTTT.